The 21 T cell receptor beta chains below were found in one sample sequenced in a study of PD-L1 blockade in urothelial cancer. Time point noted: peripheral blood 6 weeks after treatment start. Libraries were prepared by immunoSEQ multiplex PCR; TCRdb keeps only in-frame clonotypes and omits some of them. This sample yields approximately 110,000 clones, of which 80% to 95% are seen a single time; under 5% belongs to the top ten. Source: PBMCs, taken around atezolizumab (anti-PD-L1) treatment. These receptors all stem from a man aged 55 to 69 with urothelial cancer.

The chain employs TRBV7-9 and TRBJ2-3; weak D call: TRBD2 (6 bases). This CDR3 comprises 12 residues. Germline V gene sequence: CDR1 SEHNR, CDR2 FQNEAQ (reference sequence). Trimming left V 7 bases short and J 6 bases short, with 11 bases between. This CDR3 reads CASTGDGDTQYF. CDR3 bases: TGTGCCAGCACGGGGGACGGGGATACGCAGTATTTT.

This clone occurred once. The chain uses TRBV25-1 and TRBJ2-7, with 7 bases that match TRBD1. The junction had 5 bases not matched to a gene; V was cut back by 4 bases and J by 2 bases. There are 14 residues in the CDR3. Germline V gene data show CDR1 as MGHDK and CDR2 as SYGVNS. The DNA for the CDR3 is TGTGCCAGCAGTGCTGCAGGGGGAGCCTACGAGCAGTACTTC. Translation: CASSAAGGAYEQYF.

DNA for the CDR3: TGTGCCAGCAGCTTAGGCCTGGGACAGGGGGGCACTGAAGCTTTCTTT. Translating gives CASSLGLGQGGTEAFF. This chain links TRBV7-3 with TRBJ1-1; 11 nucleotides align to TRBD1. Germline CDR1 and CDR2: SGHTA and FQGTGA. J was trimmed by 4 bases and V by 2 bases; bases with no gene match: 6. The CDR3 has 16 residues.

The chain carries TRBV19 and TRBJ1-5; 9 nucleotides line up with TRBD1. The V gene end was trimmed by 6 bases and the J gene end by 2 bases; junction bases not matched to a gene: 5. The CDR3 consists of 15 residues. CDR1 LNHDA and CDR2 SQIVND come from the germline V gene (reference sequence). The CDR3 sequence: CASRDRGAGNQPQHF. In DNA, the CDR3 is TGTGCCAGTAGGGACAGGGGCGCTGGCAATCAGCCCCAGCATTTT.

This chain joins TRBV4-1 and TRBJ2-7; TRBD2 matches at 8 bases. Germline V gene lookup returns CDR1 MGHRA and CDR2 YSYEKL. V shed 0 bases and J 0 bases; nucleotides not matched to a gene: 4. This CDR3 is built from 16 residues. This CDR3 reads CASSQDRLANSYEQYF. CDR3 sequence (DNA): TGCGCCAGCAGCCAAGACCGACTAGCGAACTCCTACGAGCAGTACTTC.

The chain employs TRBV2 and TRBJ1-4; a possible D gene is TRBD1 (6 bases). The CDR3 is 15 residues long. The V gene lost 6 bases and the J gene lost 5 bases, with 16 bases spanning the gap. Germline assignment: CDR1 SNHLY and CDR2 FYNNEI. CDR3 sequence (DNA): TGTGCCAGCAGAAGGACAGAACTCAAGAATGAAAAACTGTTTTTT. Translated, it gives CASRRTELKNEKLFF.

The V call is TRBV6-6, the J call TRBJ2-3; no reliable D call. Trimming removed 5 bases at V and 2 bases at J, with 11 bases between. CDR1 and CDR2 from the germline V gene are MNHNY and SVGAGI (reference sequence). This CDR3 comprises 14 residues. The CDR3 coding sequence is TGTGCCAGCAGTCAACAAGAATTCACAGATACGCAGTATTTT. Its translation: CASSQQEFTDTQYF.

The chain combines TRBV2 with TRBJ2-1; weak D call: TRBD2 (5 bases). This CDR3 comprises 13 residues. V was trimmed by 5 bases and J by 15 bases, leaving 20 bases between them. Germline values: CDR1 SNHLY, CDR2 FYNNEI. As DNA, the CDR3 is TGTGCCAGCAGTCTGGACCGTCTTAAGGGAGCGTTCTTC. It codes for CASSLDRLKGAFF.

The chain has TRBV18 and TRBJ2-3; tentative D call: TRBD1 (6 bases). Germline values: CDR1 KGHSH, CDR2 LQKENI. Trimming removed 3 bases from V and 2 bases from J, with 9 bases in between. This CDR3 region has 14 residues. The CDR3 nucleotides read TGTGCCAGCTCACCGTGGGACAACACAGATACGCAGTATTTT. Its protein is CASSPWDNTDTQYF.

V gene TRBV5-7 combines with J gene TRBJ2-7, with TRBD1 identical over 12 bases. TRBV5-7 qualifies as an ORF whose function is uncertain. The CDR3 has 16 amino acids. The V gene end was trimmed by 2 bases and the J gene end by 2 bases; junction bases not matched to a gene: 5. The CDR3 coding sequence is TGTGCCAGCAGCTTTCCGGGACAGGGGGCCCCCTACGAGCAGTACTTC. Its translation: CASSFPGQGAPYEQYF.

This rearrangement joins TRBV7-9 to TRBJ1-1; D is unclear. The CDR3 contains 15 residues. Germline V CDR1 and CDR2: SEHNR, FQNEAQ (reference sequence). The ends were cut back, 5 bases at V and 1 base at J, with 14 bases in the middle. DNA for the CDR3: TGTGCCAGCAGCCCGAGGGATCTCTCGAACACTGAAGCTTTCTTT. As protein: CASSPRDLSNTEAFF.

To note about this clone: The junction shows a germline mismatch at one end, possibly a read error. The chain links TRBV9 to TRBJ2-7; TRBD1 agrees at 9 bases. Per germline, CDR1 SGDLS and CDR2 YYNGEE. This CDR3 spans 15 amino acids. Here the CDR3 reads CASSVEKGQGYEQCF. As DNA, the CDR3 is TGTGCCAGCAGCGTAGAGAAAGGACAGGGGTACGAGCAGTGCTTC.

The chain couples TRBV5-1 to TRBJ2-1, with TRBD2 identical over 14 bases. This CDR3 is built from 17 residues. Trimming took 6 bases from V and 5 from J; bases not matched to a gene: 10. In germline, CDR1 is SGHRS, CDR2 YFSETQ. In DNA form, the CDR3 reads TGCGCCAGCACCCAAGGGACTAGCGGGAGTTTAGACAATGAGCAGTTCTTC. It codes for CASTQGTSGSLDNEQFF. The complete variable domain, with remaining parts taken from reference TRBV5-1 and TRBJ2-1, reads KAGVTQTPRYLIKTRGQQVTLSCSPISGHRSVSWYQQTPGQGLQFLFEYFSETQRNKGNFPGRFSGRQFSNSRSEMNVSTLELGDSALYLCASTQGTSGSLDNEQFFGPGTRLTVL.

Of note for this clone: Other DNA sequences in this specimen translate into the identical CDR3. J is TRBJ2-3 and V is TRBV2; TRBD2 matches 10 bases. The CDR3 consists of 14 residues. Germline trimming cut 8 bases from V and 2 bases from J; bases unmatched to any gene: 4. Germline V gene sequence: CDR1 SNHLY, CDR2 FYNNEI. The CDR3 DNA reads as TGTGCCAGCCGGACTAGCGGATACACAGATACGCAGTATTTT. It specifies CASRTSGYTDTQYF. The entire variable domain, with the rest obtained from reference TRBV2 and TRBJ2-3, is as follows: EPEVTQTPSHQVTQMGQEVILRCVPISNHLYFYWYRQILGQKVEFLVSFYNNEISEKSEIFDDQFSVERPDGSNFTLKIRSTKLEDSAMYFCASRTSGYTDTQYFGPGTRLTVL.

This rearrangement joins TRBV7-2 to TRBJ2-7; TRBD1 matches 11 bases. Per the germline V gene, CDR1 is SGHTA and CDR2 is FQGNSA. The ends lost 7 bases at V and 2 bases at J; junction bases unmatched: 4. The CDR3 is made up of 14 amino acids. The CDR3 DNA follows: TGTGCCAGCAAAACGGGACAGGGGGCCTACGAGCAGTACTTC. Its protein is CASKTGQGAYEQYF.

V usage is TRBV6-5 and J usage is TRBJ1-5, with D perhaps TRBD1 (6 bases). This CDR3 region has 13 residues. Trimming pared 6 bases from V and 7 bases from J, leaving 13 bases between. Looked up from germline, CDR1 is MNHEY and CDR2 is SVGAGI. CDR3 amino acids: CASRQTGQQPQHF. CDR3 coding DNA: TGTGCCAGCAGGCAGACAGGTCAGCAGCCCCAGCATTTT.

The chain joins TRBV7-7 to TRBJ2-3, with 9 bases lining up with TRBD2. CDR1 and CDR2 (germline): SSHAT, FNYEAQ (reference sequence). This CDR3 is 16 amino acids long. The V segment lost 5 bases and the J segment 2 bases; nucleotides outside the gene matches: 8. The CDR3 nucleotides are TGTGCCAGCAGCCCCGTAGCGGGGGCCGTCACAGATACGCAGTATTTT. Its protein is CASSPVAGAVTDTQYF.

The V gene is TRBV7-8, the J gene TRBJ1-3; D remains unclear. Between the trimmed V and J ends, which lost 1 base and 0 bases, there was a span of 10 bases. The germline V gene encodes CDR1 SGHVS and CDR2 FQNEAQ. This CDR3 is built from 16 residues. The CDR3 DNA sequence: TGTGCCAGCAGCTTAGGGGCACGGCTCTCTGGAAACACCATATATTTT. It specifies CASSLGARLSGNTIYF.

The gene calls are TRBV10-2 and TRBJ1-1; D not resolved. This CDR3 comprises 13 residues. Trimming took off 7 bases at V and 5 bases at J, with 14 bases between the two ends. The V gene's germline CDR1 is WSHSY and CDR2 SAAADI. CDR3 bases: TGCGCCAGCACCGAGGAAATTGGGACTGAAGCTTTCTTT. It translates to CASTEEIGTEAFF.

This chain connects TRBV9 to TRBJ1-4; D uncertain. The CDR3 is made up of 15 amino acids. Trimming removed 0 bases at V and 4 bases at J, with 10 bases between. Looked up from germline, CDR1 is SGDLS and CDR2 is YYNGEE. DNA for the CDR3: TGTGCCAGCAGCGTAGCATCGGGATTTAATGAAAAACTGTTTTTT. Translation: CASSVASGFNEKLFF.

The rearrangement links TRBV29-1 to TRBJ1-3; no clear D. From germline, CDR1 is SQVTM and CDR2 ANQGSEA. This CDR3 is built from 12 residues. V dropped 4 bases and J dropped 0 bases, with 4 bases sitting between them. The DNA for the CDR3 is TGCAGCGTTGCGGTCTCTGGAAACACCATATATTTT. Its protein product is CSVAVSGNTIYF.